What follows are 30 T cell receptor beta chains derived from one specimen sequenced in a study of shared T cell receptors in the human thymus. The data were produced by immunoSEQ multiplex PCR, yet TCRdb's version contains in-frame clones alone and is incomplete. The sample consists of fewer than 700,000 clones, over 75% of them appearing once. These sequences were also reported in another study, on human thymus T cells.

Sequencing used thymocytes. The receptors shown here come from a boy under two years old with a congenital heart defect.

The chain is built from TRBV15 and TRBJ2-3, with TRBD2 matching 12 bases. This CDR3 region has 19 residues. Trimming at V came to 0 bases and at J to 5 bases, leaving 12 bases not matched to a gene. Germline V lookup: CDR1 LNHNV, CDR2 YYDKDF (reference sequence). In nucleotides, the CDR3 is TGTGCCACCAGCAGAGATCCTTCTAGCGGGAGGGCCGGGGAAGATACGCAGTATTTT. Protein: CATSRDPSSGRAGEDTQYF.

This sequence joins TRBV19 and TRBJ2-5; TRBD2 agrees at 7 bases. J was trimmed by 5 bases and V by 4 bases; bases with no gene match: 25. CDR3 length: 20 amino acids. The germline V gene encodes CDR1 LNHDA and CDR2 SQIVND (reference sequence). DNA of the CDR3: TGTGCCAGTAGTAGCCGAGGGAGGGGACCGCCCAACCGGGGGTACGAGACCCAGTACTTC. This encodes CASSSRGRGPPNRGYETQYF.

This clone turned up a few times. The J gene is TRBJ2-1, the V gene TRBV12-5, with TRBD1 matching over 7 bases. Germline trimming cut 5 bases from V and 9 bases from J; bases unmatched to any gene: 16. The CDR3 spans 16 residues. Germline V gives CDR1 LGHNT, CDR2 FRNRAP. CDR3 sequence: CASGIQGEPPRGEQFF. The CDR3 DNA reads TGTGCTAGTGGTATCCAGGGGGAACCTCCCCGGGGTGAGCAGTTCTTC.

The J gene is TRBJ2-3, the V gene TRBV5-6, with 9 bases identical to TRBD2. The CDR3 runs to 14 residues. Germline V gene lookup returns CDR1 SGHDT and CDR2 YYEEEE. J lost 4 bases, V lost 5 bases, and 5 bases had no gene match. CDR3 coding DNA: TGTGCCAGCAGTGGCGGGAGGGCCCCAGATACGCAGTATTTT. As protein: CASSGGRAPDTQYF.

The chain employs TRBV6-5 and TRBJ2-7; 7 nucleotides align to TRBD2. Trimming removed 5 bases from V and 6 bases from J; junction bases left unmatched: 7. Germline lookup yields CDR1 MNHEY and CDR2 SVGAGI. The CDR3 contains 13 residues. The CDR3 DNA is TGTGCCAGCAGTCAGCGGGACTCTGGCGAGCAGTACTTC. Protein sequence: CASSQRDSGEQYF.

This chain connects TRBV9 to TRBJ2-7; TRBD2 matches 7 bases. CDR3 size: 15 residues. Trimming at V came to 0 bases and at J to 2 bases, leaving 5 bases not matched to a gene. The germline CDR1 and CDR2 sequences are SGDLS and YYNGEE. CDR3 amino acids: CASSVASGKTYEQYF. CDR3 nucleotide sequence: TGTGCCAGCAGCGTAGCCAGCGGGAAGACCTACGAGCAGTACTTC.

The rearrangement uses TRBV27 and TRBJ2-7; TRBD2 aligns across 9 bases. The CDR3 spans 17 residues. Germline V CDR1 and CDR2: MNHEY, SMNVEV (reference sequence). After removal of 2 bases from V and 2 bases from J, the junction contained 10 bases not matched to a gene. CDR3 in amino acids: CASSLIAGVIPPYEQYF. The CDR3 coding sequence is TGTGCCAGCAGTTTAATAGCGGGAGTTATCCCACCCTACGAGCAGTACTTC.

The J gene is TRBJ1-2, the V gene TRBV30; perhaps TRBD1 as D (6 bases). V lost 2 bases to trimming and J lost 4 bases, with 17 bases between them. Germline V gene sequence: CDR1 GTSNPN, CDR2 SVGIG (reference sequence). The CDR3 sequence is 15 residues long. The DNA of the CDR3 is TGTGCCTGGAGTTGTTCGGACAGTCGCCGCTATGGCTACACCTTC. Translating it yields CAWSCSDSRRYGYTF.

V usage is TRBV15 and J usage is TRBJ2-4; tentative D call: TRBD2 (5 bases). Germline assignment: CDR1 LNHNV and CDR2 YYDKDF (reference sequence). The CDR3 totals 17 residues. Trimming left V 1 base short and J 0 bases short, with 13 bases between. The CDR3 DNA reads as TGTGCCACCAGCAGAGTCGGGGTAGGGCGAGCCAAAAACATTCAGTACTTC. This gives the protein CATSRVGVGRAKNIQYF.

Here the CDR3 DNA reads TGTGCCACCAGCAATGGAGAAGTGAGCGGGAACCTCTCCTACGAGCAGTACTTC. It codes for CATSNGEVSGNLSYEQYF. This chain connects TRBV15 to TRBJ2-7, with 7 bases identical to TRBD2. Germline V gene data show CDR1 as LNHNV and CDR2 as YYDKDF (reference sequence). The V gene end was trimmed by 4 bases and the J gene end by 0 bases; junction bases not matched to a gene: 15. The CDR3 extends over 18 amino acids.

V is TRBV4-3 and J is TRBJ2-6; 7 bases agree with TRBD2. The V and J ends lost 0 bases and 2 bases, in that order; junction bases with no gene match: 7. The CDR3 consists of 18 residues. Germline values: CDR1 LGHNA, CDR2 YSLEER. CDR3 DNA sequence: TGCGCCAGCAGCCAAGAAGACCTGGGAGGGACTGGGGCCAACGTCCTGACTTTC. Translation gives CASSQEDLGGTGANVLTF.

The CDR3 region has the DNA TGTGCCAGCTCACCTCGAGGGGGAGGGAACTATGGCTACACCTTC. As protein: CASSPRGGGNYGYTF. V usage is TRBV18 and J usage is TRBJ1-2; a weak D match, TRBD1 (6 bases). This CDR3 region has 15 residues. Germline V CDR1 and CDR2: KGHSH, LQKENI. The V and J ends lost 3 bases and 2 bases respectively, with 13 bases between them.

This chain joins TRBV9 and TRBJ2-2; TRBD2 agrees at 9 bases. The CDR3 totals 16 residues. Trimming took 4 bases from V and 6 from J; bases not matched to a gene: 10. The germline V gene has CDR1 SGDLS and CDR2 YYNGEE. The CDR3 region has the DNA TGTGCCAGCAGCCTCCCAGGGACTAGCTGCCCCGGGGAGCTGTTTTTT. It specifies CASSLPGTSCPGELFF.

V gene TRBV11-2 combines with J gene TRBJ2-7; possible D gene TRBD2, 5 bases. The V gene lost 1 base and the J gene lost 3 bases, with 13 bases spanning the gap. CDR1 is SGHAT and CDR2 is FQNNGV in the germline V gene. This CDR3 is 15 amino acids long. The CDR3, as DNA: TGTGCCAGCAGCTTAGCTTCTAGCCCGGGCTACGAGCAGTACTTC. This gives the protein CASSLASSPGYEQYF.

The V gene is TRBV4-2, the J gene TRBJ2-1; no definite D call. V lost 6 bases, J lost 4 bases, and 19 bases lay in between. The germline V gene has CDR1 LGHNA and CDR2 YNFKEQ. The CDR3 is 16 amino acids. The DNA of the CDR3 is TGTGCCAGCAGTGGCCCTGGAGTACATACATACAATGAGCAGTTCTTC. Protein sequence: CASSGPGVHTYNEQFF.

The chain links TRBV29-1 to TRBJ1-1, with D unclear. This CDR3 spans 12 amino acids. V gave up 4 bases and J gave up 2 bases, with 8 bases separating them. The germline CDR1 and CDR2 sequences are SQVTM and ANQGSEA. In DNA form, the CDR3 reads TGCAGCGTTGGATTTAGTAACACTGAAGCTTTCTTT. Protein: CSVGFSNTEAFF.

The rearrangement joins TRBV23-1 to TRBJ2-3; 10 bases align to TRBD1. TRBV23-1 is designated an ORF whose function remains uncertain. V lost 11 bases to trimming and J lost 4 bases; unmatched junction nucleotides: 15. The CDR3 has 16 residues. The CDR3 loop reads CAAKGADRGRPDTQYF. The CDR3 nucleotides are TGCGCCGCAAAGGGAGCAGACAGGGGGCGCCCAGATACGCAGTATTTT.

This rearrangement joins TRBV4-3 to TRBJ2-1, with 10 nucleotides matching TRBD2. The junction had 13 bases not matched to a gene; V was cut back by 1 base and J by 7 bases. The CDR3 spans 18 residues. The V gene's germline CDR1 is LGHNA and CDR2 YSLEER. The CDR3 DNA reads TGCGCCAGCAGCCAAGGGAAGTTCCTAGCGGGAGTGGGTAATGAGCAGTTCTTC. Its translation is CASSQGKFLAGVGNEQFF.

The chain has TRBV28 and TRBJ2-1; TRBD2 matches at 7 bases. Germline values: CDR1 MDHEN, CDR2 SYDVKM. This CDR3 is built from 12 residues. Unmatched junction bases numbered 8, after V lost 6 bases and J lost 12 bases. The CDR3 region is CASRTSALGQFF. The CDR3 nucleotides are TGTGCCAGCAGAACTAGCGCCTTAGGGCAGTTCTTC.

V is TRBV28 and J is TRBJ1-3; a possible D gene is TRBD1 (6 bases). CDR3 size: 16 residues. Trimming stripped 6 bases from V and 5 bases from J, with 20 bases between. Germline loops: CDR1 MDHEN, CDR2 SYDVKM. The CDR3 loop is CASSHRETGRRNTIYF. The DNA of the CDR3 is TGTGCCAGCAGCCACCGAGAGACAGGACGGAGAAACACCATATATTTT. Together with reference TRBV28 and TRBJ1-3, the CDR3 gives the full variable domain: DVKVTQSSRYLVKRTGEKVFLECVQDMDHENMFWYRQDPGLGLRLIYFSYDVKMKEKGDIPEGYSVSREKKERFSLILESASTNQTSMYLCASSHRETGRRNTIYFGEGSWLTVV.

The rearrangement uses TRBV4-3 and TRBJ2-7; TRBD1 aligns across 10 bases. Trimming at V came to 2 bases and at J to 3 bases, leaving 10 bases not matched to a gene. Germline V gene sequence: CDR1 LGHNA, CDR2 YSLEER. The CDR3 sequence is 17 residues long. This CDR3 reads CASSQTRYRDRGYEQYF. In nucleotides, the CDR3 is TGCGCCAGCAGCCAAACTCGCTACCGGGACAGGGGCTACGAGCAGTACTTC.

This clone was counted a single time. This rearrangement joins TRBV29-1 to TRBJ1-1; possible D gene TRBD1, 5 bases. The germline gives CDR1 SQVTM, CDR2 ANQGSEA. Deletions cut 6 bases from V and 6 bases from J, with 14 bases between. The CDR3 has 12 residues. CDR3 amino acids: CSVKLQESEAFF. The CDR3 DNA sequence: TGCAGCGTGAAACTACAGGAATCTGAAGCTTTCTTT.

The chain links TRBV15 to TRBJ2-1; 8 bases align to TRBD2. There are 15 residues in the CDR3. V shed 0 bases, J shed 4 bases, and the junction held 2 bases outside the gene matches. Germline V gives CDR1 LNHNV, CDR2 YYDKDF (reference sequence). In DNA, the CDR3 is TGTGCCACCAGCAGAGAGACTAGCGCGTACAATGAGCAGTTCTTC. Translating it yields CATSRETSAYNEQFF. Using reference TRBV15 and TRBJ2-1 for the parts outside the CDR3, the full variable domain is DAMVIQNPRYQVTQFGKPVTLSCSQTLNHNVMYWYQQKSSQAPKLLFHYYDKDFNNEADTPDNFQSRRPNTSFCFLDIRSPGLGDTAMYLCATSRETSAYNEQFFGPGTRLTVL.

The chain carries TRBV5-4 and TRBJ2-1; weak D call: TRBD2 (6 bases). Germline V gene lookup returns CDR1 SGHNT and CDR2 YYREEE (reference sequence). This CDR3 comprises 14 residues. The germline V and J ends were trimmed by 6 bases and 7 bases, with 17 bases remaining between them. This CDR3 is CASIPAGRDNEQFF. In nucleotides, the CDR3 is TGTGCCAGCATCCCGGCCGGGCGGGATAATGAGCAGTTCTTC.

The chain couples TRBV13 to TRBJ1-3, with a possible D match to TRBD1 (6 bases). Trimming shortened V by 4 bases and J by 0 bases, and 31 bases separated the two germline ends. The CDR3 sequence is 22 residues long. CDR1 and CDR2 (germline): PRHDT, FYEKMQ (reference sequence). CDR3 sequence (DNA): TGTGCCAGCAGCTGTTTAGGGACACCCTCGCCGGGGCAAAAGGTCTCTGGAAACACCATATATTTT. As protein: CASSCLGTPSPGQKVSGNTIYF.

This clone has a single count. The chain uses TRBV4-3 and TRBJ2-1; D possibly corresponds to TRBD2 (6 bases). Between the trimmed V and J ends, which lost 1 base and 9 bases, there was a span of 13 bases. Germline CDR1 is LGHNA and CDR2 is YSLEER. The CDR3 is 14 residues long. In nucleotides, the CDR3 is TGCGCCAGCAGCCAAGTCTGGGGAGGAGGTGAGCAGTTCTTC. It encodes CASSQVWGGGEQFF.

The V gene is TRBV4-1, the J gene TRBJ1-2; D is unclear. Per the germline V gene, CDR1 is MGHRA and CDR2 is YSYEKL. The CDR3 sequence is 13 residues long. V lost 3 bases, J lost 4 bases, and 9 bases lay in between. The CDR3, as DNA: TGCGCCAGCAGCCAGGCTCAGTTCTATGGCTACACCTTC. It is translated as CASSQAQFYGYTF.

The chain joins TRBV4-2 to TRBJ2-3, with 7 bases fitting TRBD2. The V gene end was trimmed by 0 bases and the J gene end by 1 base; junction bases not matched to a gene: 7. This CDR3 spans 17 amino acids. Per germline, CDR1 LGHNA and CDR2 YNFKEQ. CDR3 loop: CASSQEREGYRTDTQYF. In nucleotides, the CDR3 is TGTGCCAGCAGCCAAGAAAGGGAGGGGTATCGCACAGATACGCAGTATTTT.

This chain links TRBV11-2 with TRBJ2-5, with TRBD2 matching 12 bases. The germline gives CDR1 SGHAT, CDR2 FQNNGV. The trim removed 3 bases at V and 5 bases at J, leaving 7 bases unmatched. The CDR3 covers 16 residues. CDR3 sequence: CASSFRLAGVGETQYF. CDR3 bases: TGTGCCAGCAGCTTCCGACTAGCGGGAGTTGGGGAGACCCAGTACTTC.

The V call is TRBV2, the J call TRBJ2-7, with 7 bases fitting TRBD1. The trim removed 2 bases at V and 2 bases at J, leaving 15 bases unmatched. The germline V gene encodes CDR1 SNHLY and CDR2 FYNNEI. The CDR3 sequence is 18 residues long. The CDR3 spells CASSESPIQRQGTYEQYF. CDR3 DNA sequence: TGTGCCAGCAGTGAATCCCCAATCCAGAGACAGGGTACCTACGAGCAGTACTTC.